The present T cell receptor beta chain was sequenced within a study of blood T cells in healthy people across ages. Broader study findings: Diversity was estimated from one million T cells, and these estimates were considered underestimates.

A sample-barcoded 5' primer and a J-beta primer mix were used in a second PCR of roughly 6 to 11 cycles. The authors tagged each cDNA molecule using a template-switch adaptor with 12 random nucleotides. From the 5' RACE reads, TCRdb called clonotypes with MiXCR, one entry per CDR3 protein. The table has about 680,000 distinct CDR3 sequences, roughly 50% seen once; the top ten hold roughly 34%. Each donor had around 10 milliliters of peripheral blood drawn. A note on this clonotype: Antigen specificity is unknown.

Germline lookup yields CDR1 SEHNR and CDR2 FQNEAQ (reference sequence). V dropped 2 bases and J dropped 3; count of bases not matched to a gene: 7. There are 15 residues in the CDR3. The source of this sequence is a woman aged 60 to 75 in good health. Sequenced material: blood. The rearrangement uses TRBV7-9 and TRBJ2-7, with TRBD2 identical over 7 bases. CDR3 residues: CASSLLAGVNYEQYF. Here the CDR3 DNA reads TGTGCCAGCAGCTTACTGGCGGGAGTGAACTACGAGCAGTACTTC.